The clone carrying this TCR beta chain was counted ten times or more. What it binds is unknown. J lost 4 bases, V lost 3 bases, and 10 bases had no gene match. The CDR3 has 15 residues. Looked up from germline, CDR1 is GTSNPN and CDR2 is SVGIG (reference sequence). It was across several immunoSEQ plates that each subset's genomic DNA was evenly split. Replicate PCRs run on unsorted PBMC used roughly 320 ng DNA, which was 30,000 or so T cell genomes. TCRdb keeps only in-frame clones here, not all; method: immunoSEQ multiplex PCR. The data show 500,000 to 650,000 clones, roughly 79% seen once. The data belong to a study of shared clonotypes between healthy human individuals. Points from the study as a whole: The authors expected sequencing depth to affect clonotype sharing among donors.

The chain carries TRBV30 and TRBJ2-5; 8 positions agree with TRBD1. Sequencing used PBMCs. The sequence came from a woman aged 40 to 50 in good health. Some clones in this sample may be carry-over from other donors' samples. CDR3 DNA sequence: TGTGCCTGGAGGGGAGGACAGGGTGGGTCAGAGACCCAGTACTTC. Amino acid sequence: CAWRGGQGGSETQYF.